This T cell receptor beta chain came from a study of blood T cell repertoires in COVID-19. Study background: COVID-19 samples from acute and convalescent phases originated in the United States, Italy and Spain.

Authors' analysis steps: The assay estimated nucleated cells by amplifying reference gene primers. Using immunoSEQ multiplex PCR, the repertoire was profiled, and TCRdb retains in-frame clones only, with some absent. The D gene and trimming were derived from the DNA, and the V and J assignments and clone size from that table. The sample carries roughly 300,000 clones, about 87% recorded once. Germline V gene data show CDR1 as SQVTM and CDR2 as ANQGSEA. This CDR3 is 15 amino acids long. V was clipped by 7 bases and J by 5 bases, with 24 bases between them. The specimen sequenced was peripheral blood. The chain has TRBV29-1 and TRBJ2-7; a weak D match, TRBD2 (6 bases). The origin of this receptor is a woman aged 50 to 65 who had recovered from COVID-19. The CDR3 bases are TGCAGCGCAAGGGGAGGACATCTTCTAGGAAACGAGCAGTACTTC. Protein product: CSARGGHLLGNEQYF.